A selection of T cell receptor beta chains follows, all from one sample in a study of CD8+CD57+ T cells in acquired aplastic anemia. From the reads, TCRdb called clonotypes with MiXCR, one entry per CDR3 protein. Here the sample spans 150,000 to 200,000 distinct CDR3 sequences, about two thirds being singletons. Sample: sorted CD4+, CD8+, or CD8+CD57+ T cells (not recorded which) from PBMCs. All receptors derive from a human donor with aplastic anemia. The CDR3 runs from the conserved cysteine through the conserved F or W. A D gene is named only where the DNA matches it firmly. Not all rows give a size; the values are once, few, many and, for expanded clones, a class.

J gene	CDR3 length	clone size	V gene	D gene	CDR3 protein	CDR3 DNA
TRBJ2-3	14	once	TRBV6-5	.	CASSYSGEADTQYF	TGTGCCAGCAGTTACTCTGGAGAGGCAGATACGCAGTATTTT
TRBJ1-1	15	.	TRBV7-9	.	CASSPMGQANTEAFF	TGTGCCAGCAGCCCGATGGGGCAGGCCAACACTGAAGCTTTCTTT
TRBJ1-6	19	.	TRBV24-1	TRBD1	CATRKTGLNTVQRDSPLHF	TGTGCCACCAGGAAGACAGGGCTGAATACGGTACAGCGCGATTCACCCCTCCACTTT
TRBJ1-2	13	.	TRBV2	.	CASSEDRSYGYTF	TGTGCCAGCAGTGAAGATCGGAGCTATGGCTACACCTTC
TRBJ2-5	15	.	TRBV6-6	TRBD2	CASSGLVGGSDTQYF	TGTGCCAGCAGTGGACTAGTGGGAGGATCAGATACGCAGTACTTC
TRBJ2-1	14	many	TRBV20-1	.	CSARGSGDRNEQFF	TGCAGTGCTAGAGGGTCGGGAGACCGCAATGAGCAGTTCTTC
TRBJ2-5	21	.	TRBV24-1	TRBD2	CATSDPPSPSGDPRYQETQYF	TGTGCCACCAGTGACCCCCCTTCCCCTAGCGGGGACCCGAGGTACCAAGAGACCCAGTACTTC
TRBJ2-3	16	few	TRBV5-1	TRBD2	CASSLRLAGGKDTQYF	TGCGCCAGCAGCTTGAGGCTAGCGGGGGGGAAGGATACGCAGTATTTT
TRBJ1-1	13	.	TRBV5-6	TRBD1	CASSPQGATEAFF	TGTGCCAGCAGCCCCCAGGGGGCCACTGAAGCTTTCTTT
TRBJ2-5	13	once	TRBV15	.	CATSRGDKETQYF	TGTGCCACCAGCAGAGGAGACAAAGAGACCCAGTACTTC
TRBJ2-7	13	.	TRBV6-1	.	CASSVAGLEEQYF	TGTGCCAGCAGTGTGGCAGGGCTGGAGGAGCAGTACTTC
TRBJ1-4	13	few	TRBV20-1	.	CSALDGRGEKLFF	TGCAGTGCCCTAGACGGGAGGGGAGAAAAACTGTTTTTT
TRBJ2-5	15	.	TRBV6-4	.	CASSDSTGGNETQYF	TGTGCCAGCAGTGACTCGACCGGGGGCAATGAGACCCAGTACTTC
TRBJ2-5	14	few	TRBV5-8	TRBD2	CASLLSGREKTQYF	TGTGCCAGCCTTCTAAGCGGGAGGGAGAAGACCCAGTACTTC
TRBJ1-1	14	.	TRBV25-1	.	CARSETDMNTEAFF	TGTGCCCGCAGTGAAACGGATATGAACACTGAAGCTTTCTTT
TRBJ1-1	15	.	TRBV20-1	.	CSASKGGTQDPQAFF	TGCAGTGCTAGTAAGGGAGGTACGCAGGACCCCCAAGCTTTCTTT
TRBJ1-6	14	once	TRBV2	.	CASSEGSGYMPLHF	TGTGCCAGCAGTGAAGGCAGTGGCTATATGCCCCTCCACTTT
TRBJ2-1	13	.	TRBV19	.	CASSIVTGYEQFF	TGTGCCAGTAGTATTGTTACGGGGTATGAGCAGTTCTTC
TRBJ1-6	17	.	TRBV20-1	TRBD1	CSARDAGGKSYNSPLHF	TGCAGTGCTCGGGACGCAGGGGGGAAGTCCTATAATTCACCCCTCCACTTT
TRBJ2-7	14	.	TRBV10-2	TRBD2	CASRKELAASEQYF	TGCGCCAGCAGAAAGGAACTAGCGGCCTCCGAGCAGTACTTC
TRBJ2-1	13	few	TRBV7-9	.	CASSLVGTNEQFF	TGTGCCAGCAGCTTAGTAGGGACTAATGAGCAGTTCTTC
TRBJ1-1	12	.	TRBV6-1	.	CASSPDSTEAFF	TGTGCCAGCAGTCCAGACAGCACTGAAGCTTTCTTT
TRBJ1-5	16	.	TRBV7-3	.	CASNLTGQSGNQPQHF	TGTGCCAGCAACTTAACAGGCCAATCTGGCAATCAGCCCCAGCATTTT
TRBJ2-7	13	few	TRBV2	TRBD2	CASTSGTTYEQYF	TGTGCCAGTACTAGCGGGACAACCTACGAGCAGTACTTC
TRBJ2-7	13	.	TRBV19	TRBD1	CASRDRGVYEQYF	TGTGCCAGTAGGGACAGGGGGGTCTACGAGCAGTACTTC
TRBJ1-6	12	.	TRBV6-4	.	CASRSESGYLHF	TGTGCCAGCCGGAGCGAGTCCGGATACCTCCACTTT
TRBJ2-3	18	.	TRBV15	TRBD2	CATSRETGLAGVTDTQYF	TGTGCCACCAGCAGAGAAACGGGACTAGCGGGGGTCACAGATACGCAGTATTTT
TRBJ2-7	15	.	TRBV7-8	.	CASSFSPLVGYEQYF	TGTGCCAGCAGCTTCTCGCCCTTGGTGGGATACGAGCAGTACTTC
TRBJ2-1	13	.	TRBV7-9	.	CASSLLEFAEQFF	TGTGCCAGCAGCTTATTGGAGTTCGCTGAGCAGTTCTTC
TRBJ2-2	14	.	TRBV19	.	CASSIVGLAGELFF	TGTGCCAGTAGTATAGTAGGCCTTGCCGGGGAGCTGTTCTTT
TRBJ2-7	12	.	TRBV7-9	.	CARKGGLPEQYF	TGTGCCAGGAAAGGGGGACTGCCGGAGCAGTACTTC
TRBJ2-7	15	few	TRBV7-9	TRBD1	CASSLGQGARYEQYF	TGTGCCAGCAGCTTGGGGCAGGGGGCAAGGTACGAGCAGTACTTC
TRBJ1-3	15	.	TRBV2	TRBD1	CASSQGAASGNTIYF	TGTGCCAGCAGTCAGGGGGCTGCCTCTGGAAACACCATATATTTT
TRBJ2-3	13	.	TRBV10-1	.	CASSPGTTDTQYF	TGCGCCAGCAGCCCGGGGACCACAGATACGCAGTATTTT
TRBJ1-3	13	.	TRBV7-9	.	CASSATSGNTIYF	TGTGCCAGCAGCGCTACATCTGGAAACACCATATATTTT
TRBJ1-6	16	.	TRBV12-3/TRBV12-4	.	CASSLGTGGGVSPLHF	TGTGCCAGCAGTTTAGGGACTGGGGGTGGTGTCTCACCCCTCCACTTT
TRBJ2-3	13	.	TRBV11-2	.	CASSFTNTDTQYF	TGTGCCAGCAGCTTTACGAACACAGATACGCAGTATTTT
TRBJ2-7	14	.	TRBV10-3	.	CAISDGGYSYEQYF	TGTGCCATCAGTGATGGAGGATACTCCTACGAGCAGTACTTC
TRBJ1-2	14	once	TRBV7-3	.	CASSLSAQQSSYTF	TGTGCCAGCAGCTTAAGTGCCCAGCAGTCAAGCTACACCTTC
TRBJ1-2	12	.	TRBV10-3	.	CAISESKNGYTF	TGTGCCATCAGTGAGTCGAAAAATGGCTACACCTTC